The clone carrying this T cell receptor beta chain was seen a handful of times. No antigen is known for it. The V and J ends lost 4 bases and 3 bases, in that order; junction bases with no gene match: 5. This CDR3 has 14 residues. Germline loops: CDR1 SGHRS, CDR2 YFSETQ. The sample comes from a study of post-analysis software for immune sequencing data. Across the whole study: Included among the disease courses, which were recorded for the cohort, were relapsing-remitting, secondary progressive and progressive-relapsing multiple sclerosis.

TCR beta libraries were prepared from cDNA with unique molecular identifiers. TCRdb reprocessed the PCR reads via MiXCR and lists one record per CDR3 protein. This table holds about 460,000 distinct CDR3 sequences, under 55% found once. Whole-study findings and limits: When the samples were clustered directly with F measure, those that had been prepared in the same batch showed strong co-clustering. TRBV5-6, TRBV5-1 and TRBV20-1 belonged to a set of roughly five TRBV segments that were more frequent in patients than controls.

The chain joins TRBV5-1 to TRBJ2-7; TRBD2 matches 9 bases. This clonotype was obtained from a girl aged 5 to 17 with multiple sclerosis. The sequenced sample consisted of blood. CDR3 amino acids: CASSPGTSFYEQYF. DNA of the CDR3: TGCGCCAGCAGCCCAGGGACTAGCTTCTACGAGCAGTACTTC.